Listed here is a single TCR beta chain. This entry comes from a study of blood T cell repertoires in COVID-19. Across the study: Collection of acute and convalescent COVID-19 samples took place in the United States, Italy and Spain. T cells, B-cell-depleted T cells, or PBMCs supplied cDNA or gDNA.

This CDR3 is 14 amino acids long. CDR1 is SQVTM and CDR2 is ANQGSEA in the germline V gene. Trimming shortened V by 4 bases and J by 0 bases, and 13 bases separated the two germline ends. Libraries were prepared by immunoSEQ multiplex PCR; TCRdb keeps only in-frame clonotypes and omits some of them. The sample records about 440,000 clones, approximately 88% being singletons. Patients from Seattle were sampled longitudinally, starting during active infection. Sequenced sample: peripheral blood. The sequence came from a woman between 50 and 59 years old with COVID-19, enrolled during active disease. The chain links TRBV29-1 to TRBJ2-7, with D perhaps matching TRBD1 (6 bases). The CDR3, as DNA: TGCAGCGTTGTCGGTCAGGGGAGCTCCTACGAGCAGTACTTC. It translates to CSVVGQGSSYEQYF.